This TCR beta chain was found in a study of PD-L1 blockade in urothelial cancer. Overall study context: Atezolizumab therapy began for patients around 2014, dosed at 1,200 mg intravenously every 3 weeks. The authors examined blood 3 weeks (second dose) and 6 weeks after treatment start. General study points: Tumor-associated clones in blood expanded more at 3 weeks in durable-benefit patients. Pretreatment TCR clonality in blood, when below the median, was predictive of better survival.

There are a few counts of this clone. Its antigen is still unknown. As for time point: peripheral blood 6 weeks after treatment start. This CDR3 comprises 16 residues. V lost 2 bases, J lost 2 bases, and 6 bases stayed unmatched. Germline V gene lookup returns CDR1 SGHRS and CDR2 YFSETQ. Method: immunoSEQ multiplex PCR; TCRdb's copy keeps in-frame clones and lacks some. This sample has 50,000 or so clones, with more than 75% found just once. The receptor comes from a man aged 55 to 70 with urothelial cancer. The chain uses TRBV5-1 and TRBJ2-3; 9 bases fit TRBD1. Sequencing was performed on PBMCs, taken around atezolizumab (anti-PD-L1) treatment. The CDR3 is CASSFLGTGTTDTQYF. CDR3 DNA sequence: TGCGCCAGCAGCTTCTTGGGGACAGGGACCACAGATACGCAGTATTTT.